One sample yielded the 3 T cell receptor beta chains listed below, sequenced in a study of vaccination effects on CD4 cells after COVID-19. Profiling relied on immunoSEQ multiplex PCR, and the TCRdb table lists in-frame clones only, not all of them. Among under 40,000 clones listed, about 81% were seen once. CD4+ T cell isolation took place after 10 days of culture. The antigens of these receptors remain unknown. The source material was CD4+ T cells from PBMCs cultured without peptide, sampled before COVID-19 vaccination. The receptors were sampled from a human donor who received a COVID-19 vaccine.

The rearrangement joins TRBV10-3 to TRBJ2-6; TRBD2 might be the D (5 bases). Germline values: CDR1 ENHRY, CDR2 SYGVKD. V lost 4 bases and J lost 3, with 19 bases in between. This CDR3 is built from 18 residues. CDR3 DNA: TGTGCCATCAGTGCCCCAGAGGGAGTGGTAAGTGGGGCCAACGTCCTGACTTTC. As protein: CAISAPEGVVSGANVLTF.

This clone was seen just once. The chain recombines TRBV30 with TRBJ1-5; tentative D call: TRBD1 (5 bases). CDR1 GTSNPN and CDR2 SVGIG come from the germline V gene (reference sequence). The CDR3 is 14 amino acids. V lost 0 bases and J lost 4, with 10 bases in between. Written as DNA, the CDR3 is TGTGCCTGGAGTGTCCTCGACAGAAATCAGCCCCAGCATTTT. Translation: CAWSVLDRNQPQHF.

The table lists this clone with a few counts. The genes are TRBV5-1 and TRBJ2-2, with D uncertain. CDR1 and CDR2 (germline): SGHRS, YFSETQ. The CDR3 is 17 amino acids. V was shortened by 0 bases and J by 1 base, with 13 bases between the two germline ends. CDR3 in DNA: TGCGCCAGCAGCTTGGTTGTTTTGTCAGGGAACACCGGGGAGCTGTTTTTT. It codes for CASSLVVLSGNTGELFF.